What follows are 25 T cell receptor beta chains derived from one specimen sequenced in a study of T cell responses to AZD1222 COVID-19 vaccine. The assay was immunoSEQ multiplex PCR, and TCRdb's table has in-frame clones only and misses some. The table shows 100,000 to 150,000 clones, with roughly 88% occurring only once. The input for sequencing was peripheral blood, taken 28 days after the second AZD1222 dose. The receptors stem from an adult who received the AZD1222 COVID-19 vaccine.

The DNA of the CDR3 is TGTGCCAGCAGCTTACAAGCGGGGGGATACAATGAGCAGTTCTTC. This gives the protein CASSLQAGGYNEQFF. The chain is built from TRBV7-2 and TRBJ2-1, with TRBD2 matching over 9 bases. V was pared by 2 bases and J by 4 bases, with 3 bases of the junction left unmatched. This CDR3 spans 15 amino acids. Germline V gives CDR1 SGHTA, CDR2 FQGNSA.

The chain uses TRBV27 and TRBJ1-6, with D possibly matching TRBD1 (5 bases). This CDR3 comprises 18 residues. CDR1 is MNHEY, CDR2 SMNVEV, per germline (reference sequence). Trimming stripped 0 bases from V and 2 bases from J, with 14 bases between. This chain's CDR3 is CASSLSSRVCPYNSPLHF. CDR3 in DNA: TGTGCCAGCAGTTTATCGTCCAGGGTTTGCCCCTATAATTCACCCCTCCACTTT.

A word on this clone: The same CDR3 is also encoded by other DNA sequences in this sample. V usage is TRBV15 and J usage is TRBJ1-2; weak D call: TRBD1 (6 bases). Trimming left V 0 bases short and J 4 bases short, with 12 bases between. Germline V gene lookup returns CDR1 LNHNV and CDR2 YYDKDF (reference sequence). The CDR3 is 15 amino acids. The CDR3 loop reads CATSRDSQGSYGYTF. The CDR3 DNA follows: TGTGCCACCAGCAGAGATAGCCAGGGGAGCTATGGCTACACCTTC.

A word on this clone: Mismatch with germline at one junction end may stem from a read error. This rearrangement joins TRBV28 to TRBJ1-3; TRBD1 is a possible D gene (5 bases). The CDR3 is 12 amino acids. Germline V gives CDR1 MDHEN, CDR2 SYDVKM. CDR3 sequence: CASRSQGNTIYF. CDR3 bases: TGTGCCAGCAGGTCCCAGGGAAATACCATATATTTT. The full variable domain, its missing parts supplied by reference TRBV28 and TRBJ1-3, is DVKVTQSSRYLVKRTGEKVFLECVQDMDHENMFWYRQDPGLGLRLIYFSYDVKMKEKGDIPEGYSVSREKKERFSLILESASTNQTSMYLCASRSQGNTIYFGEGSWLTVV.

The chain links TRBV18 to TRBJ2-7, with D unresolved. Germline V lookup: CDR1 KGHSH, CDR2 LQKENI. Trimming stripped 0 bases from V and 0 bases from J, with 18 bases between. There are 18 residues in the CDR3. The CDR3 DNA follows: TGTGCCAGCTCACCACCGTCCTCTACGGACCTCTCCTCCTACGAGCAGTACTTC. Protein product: CASSPPSSTDLSSYEQYF.

The CDR3 DNA reads TGTGCCACAGGACGGACCGGGGACGAGCAGTACTTC. This codes for CATGRTGDEQYF. The V and J genes are TRBV10-3 and TRBJ2-7, with D tentatively TRBD2 (5 bases). Trimming left V 10 bases short and J 5 bases short, with 15 bases between. The V gene's germline CDR1 is ENHRY and CDR2 SYGVKD. CDR3 size: 12 residues.

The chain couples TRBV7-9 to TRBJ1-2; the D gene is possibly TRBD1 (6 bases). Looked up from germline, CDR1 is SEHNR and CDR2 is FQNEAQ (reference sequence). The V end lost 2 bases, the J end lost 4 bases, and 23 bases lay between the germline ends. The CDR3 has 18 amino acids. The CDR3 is CASSLSLKQGTRSYGYTF. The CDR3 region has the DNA TGTGCCAGCAGCTTATCACTTAAACAGGGTACAAGATCCTATGGCTACACCTTC. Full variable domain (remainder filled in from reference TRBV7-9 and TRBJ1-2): DTGVSQNPRHKITKRGQNVTFRCDPISEHNRLYWYRQTLGQGPEFLTYFQNEAQLEKSRLLSDRFSAERPKGSFSTLEIQRTEQGDSAMYLCASSLSLKQGTRSYGYTFGSGTRLTVV.

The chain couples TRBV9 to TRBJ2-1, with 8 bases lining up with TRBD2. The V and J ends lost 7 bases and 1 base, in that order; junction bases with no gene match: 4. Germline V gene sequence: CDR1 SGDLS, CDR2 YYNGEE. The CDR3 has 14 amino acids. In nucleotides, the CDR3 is TGTGCCAGCGGGAGCGGGGGTTCCTACAATGAGCAGTTCTTC. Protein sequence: CASGSGGSYNEQFF.

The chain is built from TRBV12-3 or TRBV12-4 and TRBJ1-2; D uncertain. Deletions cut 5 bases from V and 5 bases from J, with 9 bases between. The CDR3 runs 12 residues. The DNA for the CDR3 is TGTGCCAGCAGTAGGCCTTTATATGGCTACACCTTC. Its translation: CASSRPLYGYTF.

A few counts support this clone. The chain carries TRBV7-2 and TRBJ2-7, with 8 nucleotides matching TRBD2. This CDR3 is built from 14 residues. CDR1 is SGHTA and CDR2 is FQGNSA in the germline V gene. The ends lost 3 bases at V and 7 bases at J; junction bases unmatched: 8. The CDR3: CASSLERGLKEQYF. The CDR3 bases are TGTGCCAGCAGCTTGGAGCGGGGGCTTAAGGAGCAGTACTTC.

The CDR3 DNA sequence: TGTGCCAGCAGCTCTTCGGTTGGCCCCCTCCACTTT. Protein product: CASSSSVGPLHF. The V and J genes are TRBV9 and TRBJ1-6; D is ambiguous. V was cut by 4 bases and J by 13 bases, with 12 bases left in between. In germline, CDR1 is SGDLS, CDR2 YYNGEE. The CDR3 contains 12 residues.

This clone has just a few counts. CDR3 DNA: TGTGCCAGCAGTGGGGACCTTAATCAGCCCCAGCATTTT. Protein product: CASSGDLNQPQHF. V usage is TRBV12-3 or TRBV12-4 and J usage is TRBJ1-5; possibly TRBD1 for D (5 bases). V was trimmed by 5 bases and J by 4 bases, leaving 9 bases between them. The CDR3 sequence is 13 residues long.

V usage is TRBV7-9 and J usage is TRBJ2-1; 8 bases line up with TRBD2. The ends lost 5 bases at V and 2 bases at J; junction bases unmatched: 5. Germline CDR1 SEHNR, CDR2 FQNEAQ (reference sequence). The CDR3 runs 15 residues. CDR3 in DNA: TGTGCCAGCAGCGGCTTTAGCGGGACCTACAATGAGCAGTTCTTC. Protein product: CASSGFSGTYNEQFF.

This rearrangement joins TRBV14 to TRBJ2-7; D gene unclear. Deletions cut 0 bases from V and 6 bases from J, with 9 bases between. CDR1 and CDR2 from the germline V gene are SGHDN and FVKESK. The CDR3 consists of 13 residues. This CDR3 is CASSQDRSPEQYF. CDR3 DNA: TGTGCCAGCAGCCAAGATAGAAGCCCCGAGCAGTACTTC.

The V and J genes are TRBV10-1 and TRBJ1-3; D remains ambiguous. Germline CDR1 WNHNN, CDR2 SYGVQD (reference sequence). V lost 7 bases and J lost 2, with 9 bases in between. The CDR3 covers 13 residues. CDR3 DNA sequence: TGCGCCAGCAATGAAGGGCCTGGAAACACCATATATTTT. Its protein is CASNEGPGNTIYF.

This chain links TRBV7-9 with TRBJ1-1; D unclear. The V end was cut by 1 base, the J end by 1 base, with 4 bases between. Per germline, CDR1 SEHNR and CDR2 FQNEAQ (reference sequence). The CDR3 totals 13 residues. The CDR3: CASSLVANTEAFF. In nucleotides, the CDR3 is TGTGCCAGCAGCTTAGTAGCGAACACTGAAGCTTTCTTT.

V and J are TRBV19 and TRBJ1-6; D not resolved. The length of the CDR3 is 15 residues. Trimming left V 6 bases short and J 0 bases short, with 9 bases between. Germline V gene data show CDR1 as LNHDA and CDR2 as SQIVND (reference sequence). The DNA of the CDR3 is TGTGCCAGTAGACTCACGTCCTCCTATAATTCACCCCTCCACTTT. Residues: CASRLTSSYNSPLHF.

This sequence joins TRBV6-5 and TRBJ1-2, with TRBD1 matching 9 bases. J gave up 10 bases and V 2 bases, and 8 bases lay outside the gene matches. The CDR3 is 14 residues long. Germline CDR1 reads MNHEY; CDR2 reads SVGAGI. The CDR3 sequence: CASSYPGQGFTYTF. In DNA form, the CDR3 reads TGTGCCAGCAGTTACCCGGGACAGGGTTTTACCTACACCTTC.

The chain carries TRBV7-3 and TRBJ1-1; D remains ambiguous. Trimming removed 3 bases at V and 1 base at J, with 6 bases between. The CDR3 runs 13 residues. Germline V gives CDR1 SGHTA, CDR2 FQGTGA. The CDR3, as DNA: TGTGCCAGCAGCTTGACGGGGAACACTGAAGCTTTCTTT. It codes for CASSLTGNTEAFF.

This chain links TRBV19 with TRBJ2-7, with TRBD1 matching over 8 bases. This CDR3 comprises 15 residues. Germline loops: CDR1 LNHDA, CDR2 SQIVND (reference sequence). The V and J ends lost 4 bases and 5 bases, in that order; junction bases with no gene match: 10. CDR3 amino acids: CASSTIGAGGDEQYF. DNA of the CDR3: TGTGCCAGTAGTACGATCGGGGCAGGGGGCGACGAGCAGTACTTC. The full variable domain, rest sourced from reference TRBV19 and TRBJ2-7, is DGGITQSPKYLFRKEGQNVTLSCEQNLNHDAMYWYRQDPGQGLRLIYYSQIVNDFQKGDIAEGYSVSREKKESFPLTVTSAQKNPTAFYLCASSTIGAGGDEQYFGPGTRLTVT.

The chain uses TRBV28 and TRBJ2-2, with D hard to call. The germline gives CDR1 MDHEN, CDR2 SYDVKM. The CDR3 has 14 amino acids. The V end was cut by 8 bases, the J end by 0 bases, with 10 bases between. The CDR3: CASGPHTNTGELFF. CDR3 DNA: TGTGCCAGCGGACCCCACACGAACACCGGGGAGCTGTTTTTT. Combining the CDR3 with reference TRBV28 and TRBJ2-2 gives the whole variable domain DVKVTQSSRYLVKRTGEKVFLECVQDMDHENMFWYRQDPGLGLRLIYFSYDVKMKEKGDIPEGYSVSREKKERFSLILESASTNQTSMYLCASGPHTNTGELFFGEGSRLTVL.

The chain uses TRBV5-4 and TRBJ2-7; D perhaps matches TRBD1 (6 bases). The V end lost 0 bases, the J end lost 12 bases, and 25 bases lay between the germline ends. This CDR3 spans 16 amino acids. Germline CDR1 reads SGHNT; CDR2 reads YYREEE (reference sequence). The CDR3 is CASSLAGNRAHSRWYF. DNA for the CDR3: TGTGCCAGCAGCTTGGCCGGCAACAGGGCCCATTCGAGGTGGTACTTC.

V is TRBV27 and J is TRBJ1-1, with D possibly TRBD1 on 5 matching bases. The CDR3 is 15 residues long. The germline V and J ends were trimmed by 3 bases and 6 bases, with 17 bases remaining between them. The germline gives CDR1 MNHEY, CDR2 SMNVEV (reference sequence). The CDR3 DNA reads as TGTGCCAGCAGTTTCTATCTGGGGGGGGAGCCTGAAGCTTTCTTT. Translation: CASSFYLGGEPEAFF.

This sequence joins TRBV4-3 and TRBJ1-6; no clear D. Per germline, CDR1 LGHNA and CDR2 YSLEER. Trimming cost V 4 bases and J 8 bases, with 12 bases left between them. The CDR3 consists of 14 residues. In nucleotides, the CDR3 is TGCGCCAGCAGCCCACAGTCGTTGGATTCACCCCTCCACTTT. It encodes CASSPQSLDSPLHF.

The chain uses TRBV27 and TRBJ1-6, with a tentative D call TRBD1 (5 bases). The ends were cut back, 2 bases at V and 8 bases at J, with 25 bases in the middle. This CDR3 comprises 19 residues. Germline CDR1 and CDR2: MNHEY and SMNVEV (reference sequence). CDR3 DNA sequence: TGTGCCAGCAGTTTAAGGGCCAGGGCGGCCCTCCGGCCCGATTCACCCCTCCACTTT. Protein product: CASSLRARAALRPDSPLHF.